This T cell receptor beta chain was retrieved from a study of metastatic and nonmetastatic thyroid tumors. General study points: Relative to benign nodules, malignant thyroid tumors were reportedly characterized by significantly elevated TCR beta diversity in blood and tumor.

The CDR3 contains 13 residues. Per the germline V gene, CDR1 is MNHNS and CDR2 is SASEGT. With 5 bases removed from V and 5 bases from J, the gap between germline ends came to 12 bases. MiXCR was used by TCRdb to re-call the PCR reads. The sample holds roughly 30,000 clones, 18% seen once. This clone was seen at least ten times. What it binds is unknown. Prior to thyroid surgery, none of the patients had received any treatment. The sequenced sample consisted of blood. The rearrangement joins TRBV6-1 to TRBJ1-1; weak D call: TRBD1 (5 bases). This receptor was taken from a female donor with papillary thyroid cancer or a benign thyroid nodule (not recorded which). Some clones in this sample may be carry-over from other donors' samples. As DNA, the CDR3 is TGTGCCAGCAGTAAGGGGCAAGAGACTGAAGCTTTCTTT. It codes for CASSKGQETEAFF.